These 28 T cell receptor beta chains were sequenced from one sample in a study of Ad26.COV2.S vaccination and SARS-CoV-2 variants (dated by TCRdb to about 2021). The receptor library was made with the immunoSEQ multiplex PCR assay. TCRdb took this table from immuneACCESS and kept in-frame rearrangements with V and J called. Such tables lack part of the clones; where checked against another copy, unresolved V genes explain under half of the gap, and the rest is unexplained. In this sample the table shows around 250,000 clones, around 88% of which occur a single time. The ten largest clones take up 2.9% of the sample. The sample's treatment or condition label, decoded: 19 received Ad26.COV2.S at low or high dose, single or two shots; about 5 received placebo; per-sample allocation not given. Repertoires of vaccine and placebo recipients were sequenced from samples collected on day 63 after the first injection.

The specimen was peripheral blood, collected in a trial of Ad26.COV2.S vaccine versus placebo. Receptors were obtained from a person between 18 and 59 years old who received the Ad26.COV2.S COVID-19 vaccine or a placebo.

This chain connects TRBV11-2 to TRBJ2-4, with 9 bases aligning to TRBD2. Germline V gives CDR1 SGHAT, CDR2 FQNNGV. Trimming cost V 4 bases and J 4 bases; bases outside gene matches: 5. The CDR3 contains 15 residues. CDR3 amino acids: CASSSTSGTKNIQYF. CDR3 bases: TGTGCCAGCAGCTCGACTAGCGGTACTAAAAACATTCAGTACTTC.

The V call is TRBV12-3 or TRBV12-4, the J call TRBJ2-1; D ambiguous. The CDR3 has 11 residues. Trimming removed 6 bases from V and 7 bases from J, with 7 bases in between. CDR3 DNA: TGTGCCAGCAGACTTTGGAATGAGCAGTTCTTC. Translating it yields CASRLWNEQFF.

The chain links TRBV5-5 to TRBJ1-2; 9 nucleotides match TRBD1. The CDR3 is 15 residues long. The V segment lost 5 bases and the J segment 4 bases; nucleotides outside the gene matches: 9. Germline lookup yields CDR1 SGHKS and CDR2 YYEKEE (reference sequence). Here the CDR3 reads CASSLITGGAYGYTF. The DNA of the CDR3 is TGTGCCAGCAGTTTAATTACAGGGGGCGCCTATGGCTACACCTTC.

The gene calls are TRBV7-9 and TRBJ2-3; the match to TRBD2 covers 11 bases. From germline, CDR1 is SEHNR and CDR2 FQNEAQ (reference sequence). This CDR3 contains 15 residues. V dropped 2 bases and J dropped 3; count of bases not matched to a gene: 1. CDR3: CASSLLAGGTDTQYF. CDR3 nucleotides: TGTGCCAGCAGCTTACTAGCGGGAGGAACAGATACGCAGTATTTT. Variable domain in full (rest from reference TRBV7-9 and TRBJ2-3): DTGVSQNPRHKITKRGQNVTFRCDPISEHNRLYWYRQTLGQGPEFLTYFQNEAQLEKSRLLSDRFSAERPKGSFSTLEIQRTEQGDSAMYLCASSLLAGGTDTQYFGPGTRLTVL.

This clone was counted once. This chain joins TRBV7-2 and TRBJ1-5; 9 bases line up with TRBD1. V gave up 5 bases and J gave up 2 bases; unmatched junction bases: 4. This CDR3 spans 15 amino acids. CDR1 SGHTA and CDR2 FQGNSA come from the germline V gene. CDR3 in amino acids: CASSTGQGGNQPQHF. CDR3 in DNA: TGTGCCAGCAGCACGGGACAGGGAGGCAATCAGCCCCAGCATTTT.

The chain is built from TRBV6-2 or TRBV6-3 and TRBJ1-1, with D possibly matching TRBD1 (5 bases). The V end was cut by 5 bases, the J end by 1 base, with 14 bases between. This CDR3 is built from 15 residues. Germline V lookup: CDR1 MNHEY, CDR2 SVGEGT. CDR3 in amino acids: CASSSMSGPNTEAFF. CDR3 DNA: TGTGCCAGCAGTAGTATGTCGGGGCCGAACACTGAAGCTTTCTTT.

The chain combines TRBV2 with TRBJ1-5; 9 bases match TRBD1. The CDR3 spans 15 residues. Germline CDR1 is SNHLY and CDR2 is FYNNEI. J gave up 3 bases and V 5 bases, and 5 bases lay outside the gene matches. For the CDR3, the DNA is TGTGCCAGCAGTTTACAGGGGGCACTCAATCAGCCCCAGCATTTT. It translates to CASSLQGALNQPQHF.

This clone was detected only once. The chain carries TRBV7-2 and TRBJ2-1; perhaps TRBD1 as D (7 bases). V lost 1 base and J lost 3, with 13 bases in between. The CDR3 is made up of 16 amino acids. Per the germline V gene, CDR1 is SGHTA and CDR2 is FQGNSA. CDR3 nucleotides: TGTGCCAGCAGCTTAGGGGGGGACAGCCGCTACAATGAGCAGTTCTTC. Residues: CASSLGGDSRYNEQFF.

The chain is built from TRBV6-2 or TRBV6-3 and TRBJ1-6; D call uncertain. CDR1 MNHEY and CDR2 SVGEGT come from the germline V gene. The CDR3 consists of 16 residues. The V end lost 6 bases, the J end lost 4 bases, and 16 bases lay between the germline ends. The CDR3: CASSSAGLRYNSPLHF. The CDR3 nucleotides read TGTGCCAGCAGCTCCGCCGGACTGAGGTATAATTCACCCCTCCACTTT.

The V and J genes are TRBV11-2 and TRBJ1-1; D is perhaps TRBD1 (5 bases). The CDR3 runs to 12 residues. CDR1 is SGHAT and CDR2 is FQNNGV in the germline V gene. Trimming pared 4 bases from V and 5 bases from J, leaving 8 bases between. CDR3 loop: CASSSRDTEAFF. CDR3 coding DNA: TGTGCCAGCAGCTCCAGGGATACTGAAGCTTTCTTT.

This chain links TRBV5-1 with TRBJ1-3, with D perhaps TRBD1 (6 bases). In germline, CDR1 is SGHRS, CDR2 YFSETQ. CDR3 length: 15 residues. V was pared by 0 bases and J by 5 bases, with 12 bases between. The CDR3 spells CASSLVQGARNTIYF. CDR3 bases: TGCGCCAGCAGCTTGGTACAGGGAGCCAGAAACACCATATATTTT.

The chain carries TRBV2 and TRBJ2-3, with TRBD2 matching over 9 bases. Unmatched junction bases numbered 7, after V lost 0 bases and J lost 9 bases. The CDR3 consists of 15 residues. Germline V gene data show CDR1 as SNHLY and CDR2 as FYNNEI. The CDR3, as DNA: TGTGCCAGCAGTGAAGCGCGCGGGAGGGCCGTCACGCAGTATTTT. Amino acid sequence: CASSEARGRAVTQYF.

This clone was seen a handful of times. This sequence joins TRBV15 and TRBJ1-3; no definite D call. Trimming removed 0 bases at V and 0 bases at J, with 6 bases between. Germline loops: CDR1 LNHNV, CDR2 YYDKDF (reference sequence). The CDR3 covers 15 residues. The CDR3 bases are TGTGCCACCAGCAGAGATCGGATCTCTGGAAACACCATATATTTT. Its translation is CATSRDRISGNTIYF.

In nucleotides, the CDR3 is TGTGCCAGTAGTATAGTTTTAGGGGCCTCCTACGAGCAGTACTTC. Translating it yields CASSIVLGASYEQYF. The chain has TRBV19 and TRBJ2-7, with a weak D call TRBD1 (5 bases). Trimming removed 1 base at V and 0 bases at J, with 10 bases between. The germline V gene has CDR1 LNHDA and CDR2 SQIVND (reference sequence). CDR3 size: 15 residues.

The chain is built from TRBV3-1 (or the pseudogene TRBV3-2) and TRBJ1-4, with 7 positions matching TRBD1. J lost 0 bases, V lost 3 bases, and 7 bases had no gene match. The CDR3 runs 17 residues. From germline, CDR1 is LGHDT and CDR2 YNNKEL (reference sequence). The DNA of the CDR3 is TGTGCCAGCAGCCACTCCGGGACAGTAACAACTAATGAAAAACTGTTTTTT. Its protein is CASSHSGTVTTNEKLFF.

Only one count was recorded for this clone. CDR3: CASSFPRDRNSPLHF. CDR3 DNA: TGTGCCAGCAGTTTTCCCCGGGACAGGAATTCACCCCTCCACTTT. The chain has TRBV28 and TRBJ1-6; 8 bases fit TRBD1. Germline CDR1 reads MDHEN; CDR2 reads SYDVKM. The CDR3 spans 15 residues. V lost 3 bases and J lost 7; bases outside the gene matches: 5.

The gene calls are TRBV12-3 or TRBV12-4 and TRBJ1-5, with D uncertain. The ends were cut back, 6 bases at V and 5 bases at J, with 5 bases in the middle. This CDR3 is built from 11 residues. The CDR3 loop reads CASSLDQPQHF. The CDR3 region has the DNA TGTGCCAGCAGCCTCGATCAGCCCCAGCATTTT.

The chain is built from TRBV5-6 and TRBJ1-1; 7 bases are shared with TRBD1. The CDR3 loop spans 15 amino acids. Germline V lookup: CDR1 SGHDT, CDR2 YYEEEE. V lost 0 bases and J lost 3; bases outside the gene matches: 5. The chain's CDR3 is CASSLVPGGYTEAFF. The CDR3 coding sequence is TGTGCCAGCAGCTTGGTGCCAGGGGGGTACACTGAAGCTTTCTTT.

The rearrangement uses TRBV7-3 and TRBJ2-3; no firm D call. CDR3 length: 15 residues. Germline CDR1 is SGHTA and CDR2 is FQGTGA. Deletions cut 5 bases from V and 5 bases from J, with 17 bases between. In DNA form, the CDR3 reads TGTGCCAGCAGCCCAACCATCTCAACCGGAGATACGCAGTATTTT. Translation: CASSPTISTGDTQYF.

Comment on this clone: Different DNA sequences within this sample yield the same CDR3. J is TRBJ1-2 and V is TRBV6-4; TRBD1 aligns across 12 bases. The CDR3 is made up of 12 amino acids. Germline V gene data show CDR1 as MRHNA and CDR2 as SNTAGT. V shed 9 bases and J 8 bases; nucleotides not matched to a gene: 4. The CDR3 sequence: CASSGTGGGYTF. The CDR3 DNA reads TGTGCCAGTTCCGGGACAGGGGGCGGCTACACCTTC.

Turning to this clone: Additional DNA sequences in this sample encode the identical CDR3. The chain uses TRBV6-2 or TRBV6-3 and TRBJ1-1; no clear D. CDR1 MNHEY and CDR2 SVGEGT come from the germline V gene. Trimming pared 0 bases from V and 0 bases from J, leaving 8 bases between. There are 15 residues in the CDR3. The CDR3 reads CASSYSGLMNTEAFF. The CDR3 DNA is TGTGCCAGCAGTTACTCTGGCCTCATGAACACTGAAGCTTTCTTT.

The chain joins TRBV12-3 or TRBV12-4 to TRBJ1-1; D remains unclear. The CDR3 runs 13 residues. V lost 8 bases and J lost 4, with 14 bases in between. CDR3 sequence: CASATGQVTEAFF. In DNA, the CDR3 is TGTGCCAGCGCCACTGGTCAGGTCACTGAAGCTTTCTTT.

The gene calls are TRBV5-4 and TRBJ1-3; no clear D. The CDR3 is made up of 13 amino acids. In germline, CDR1 is SGHNT, CDR2 YYREEE (reference sequence). V lost 5 bases and J 4 bases, leaving 10 bases between the germline ends. In nucleotides, the CDR3 is TGTGCCAGCAGTGCCGGGAGCGGAAACACCATATATTTT. Its protein product is CASSAGSGNTIYF.

The chain carries TRBV29-1 and TRBJ1-2; tentatively, D is TRBD1 (5 bases). The CDR3 consists of 13 residues. V was shortened by 6 bases and J by 3 bases, with 14 bases between the two germline ends. Germline V CDR1 and CDR2: SQVTM, ANQGSEA. CDR3 coding DNA: TGCAGCGTCGTTGGGACTCCCGACTATGGCTACACCTTC. It encodes CSVVGTPDYGYTF.

The chain carries TRBV7-2 and TRBJ2-5; 8 bases map to TRBD1. Germline V gives CDR1 SGHTA, CDR2 FQGNSA. The CDR3 extends over 13 amino acids. Trimming removed 4 bases from V and 6 bases from J; junction bases left unmatched: 4. The CDR3 protein is CASSWDRFQTQYF. The DNA of the CDR3 is TGTGCCAGCAGCTGGGACAGGTTTCAGACCCAGTACTTC.

In its sample, this clone was seen a few times. The junction shows a germline mismatch at one end, possibly a read error. Here the CDR3 DNA reads TGCGCCAGCAGCCGGCCCCGAGGGGGGGACTACCCCGTCTTC. It yields the protein CASSRPRGGDYPVF. The chain links TRBV4-1 to TRBJ2-1; a weak D match, TRBD2 (7 bases). CDR1 is MGHRA and CDR2 is YSYEKL in the germline V gene. The CDR3 loop spans 14 amino acids.

The chain carries TRBV6-2 or TRBV6-3 and TRBJ2-7; 8 positions match TRBD1. The CDR3 spans 15 residues. From germline, CDR1 is MNHEY and CDR2 SVGEGT. Trimming at V came to 4 bases and at J to 2 bases, leaving 7 bases not matched to a gene. The CDR3 DNA reads as TGTGCCAGCAGTTCAGGGGGCGCGGTCGCCTACGAGCAGTACTTC. This codes for CASSSGGAVAYEQYF.

The chain is built from TRBV5-1 and TRBJ2-7; 7 bases agree with TRBD1. The trim removed 4 bases at V and 5 bases at J, leaving 9 bases unmatched. Germline loops: CDR1 SGHRS, CDR2 YFSETQ. This CDR3 region has 14 residues. The CDR3 DNA reads TGCGCCAGCAGCCCTGGACAGGTCGCTCACGAGCAGTACTTC. The encoded protein is CASSPGQVAHEQYF.